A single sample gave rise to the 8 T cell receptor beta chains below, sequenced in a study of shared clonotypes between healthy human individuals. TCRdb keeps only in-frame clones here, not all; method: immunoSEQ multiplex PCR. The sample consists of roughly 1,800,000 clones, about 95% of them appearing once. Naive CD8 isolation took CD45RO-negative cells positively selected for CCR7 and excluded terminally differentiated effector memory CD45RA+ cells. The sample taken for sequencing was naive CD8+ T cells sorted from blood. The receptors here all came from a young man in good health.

Written as DNA, the CDR3 is TGTGCCAGCAGTGAAGCGCTAGGAGCGGGGCTGGTCTATGGCTACACCTTC. Translated: CASSEALGAGLVYGYTF. This chain uses TRBV6-1 with TRBJ1-2, with D perhaps matching TRBD1 (5 bases). CDR3 length equals 17 residues. CDR1 is MNHNS, CDR2 SASEGT, per germline. With 0 bases removed from V and 4 bases from J, the gap between germline ends came to 18 bases.

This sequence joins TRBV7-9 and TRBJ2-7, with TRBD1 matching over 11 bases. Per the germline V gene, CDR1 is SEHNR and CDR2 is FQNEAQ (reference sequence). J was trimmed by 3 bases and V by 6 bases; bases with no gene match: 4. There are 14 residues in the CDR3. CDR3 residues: CASSVGTGGYEQYF. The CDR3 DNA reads TGTGCCAGCAGTGTCGGGACAGGGGGCTACGAGCAGTACTTC.

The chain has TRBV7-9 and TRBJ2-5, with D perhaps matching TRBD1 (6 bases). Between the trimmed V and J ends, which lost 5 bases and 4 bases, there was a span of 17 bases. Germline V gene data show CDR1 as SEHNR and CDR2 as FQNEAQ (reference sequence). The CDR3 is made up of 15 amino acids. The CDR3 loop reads CASSPAQGKRETQYF. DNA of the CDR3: TGTGCCAGCAGCCCCGCCCAGGGGAAACGAGAGACCCAGTACTTC.

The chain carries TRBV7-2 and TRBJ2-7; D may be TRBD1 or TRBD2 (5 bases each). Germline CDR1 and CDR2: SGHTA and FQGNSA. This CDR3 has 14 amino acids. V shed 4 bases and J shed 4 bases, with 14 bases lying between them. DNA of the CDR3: TGTGCCAGCAGCTCCGAGGGGCCCCTTTACGAGCAGTACTTC. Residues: CASSSEGPLYEQYF.

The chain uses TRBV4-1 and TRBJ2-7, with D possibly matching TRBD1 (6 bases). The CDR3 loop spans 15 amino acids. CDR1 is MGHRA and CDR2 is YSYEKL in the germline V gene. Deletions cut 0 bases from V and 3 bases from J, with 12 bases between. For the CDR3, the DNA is TGCGCCAGCAGCCAAGAGCGGACAGCCTACTACGAGCAGTACTTC. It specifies CASSQERTAYYEQYF.

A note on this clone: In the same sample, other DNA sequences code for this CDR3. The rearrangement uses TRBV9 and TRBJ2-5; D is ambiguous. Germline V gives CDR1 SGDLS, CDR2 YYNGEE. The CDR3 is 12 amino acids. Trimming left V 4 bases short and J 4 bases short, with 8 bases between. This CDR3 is CASSSDGETQYF. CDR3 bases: TGTGCCAGCAGCTCCGACGGAGAGACCCAGTACTTC.

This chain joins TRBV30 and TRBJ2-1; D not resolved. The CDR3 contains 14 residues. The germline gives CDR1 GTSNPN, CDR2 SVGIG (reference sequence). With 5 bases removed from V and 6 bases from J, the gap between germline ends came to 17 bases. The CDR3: CAWEPSGLGNEQFF. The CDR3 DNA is TGTGCCTGGGAGCCCTCGGGTCTAGGCAATGAGCAGTTCTTC. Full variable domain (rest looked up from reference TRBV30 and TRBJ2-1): SQTIHQWPATLVQPVGSPLSLECTVEGTSNPNLYWYRQAAGRGLQLLFYSVGIGQISSEVPQNLSASRPQDRQFILSSKKLLLSDSGFYLCAWEPSGLGNEQFFGPGTRLTVL.

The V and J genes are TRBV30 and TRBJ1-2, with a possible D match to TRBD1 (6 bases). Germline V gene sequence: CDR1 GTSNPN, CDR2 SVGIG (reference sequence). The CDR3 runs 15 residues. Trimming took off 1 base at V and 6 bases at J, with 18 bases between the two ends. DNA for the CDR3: TGTGCCTGGAGTGGGCCGGGACAAGGGGGGCATGGCTACACCTTC. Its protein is CAWSGPGQGGHGYTF. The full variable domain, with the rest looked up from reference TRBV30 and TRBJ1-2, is SQTIHQWPATLVQPVGSPLSLECTVEGTSNPNLYWYRQAAGRGLQLLFYSVGIGQISSEVPQNLSASRPQDRQFILSSKKLLLSDSGFYLCAWSGPGQGGHGYTFGSGTRLTVV.